The sequence of this TCR beta chain was determined in a study of Graves' ophthalmopathy and Graves' hyperthyroidism. PBMCs had their origin in fresh peripheral blood (over 8.5 ml). RNA transcripts yielded amplified TCR beta CDR3 regions. HTBI-primed first-round RT-PCR preceded second-round multiplex PCR. From the multiplex PCR reads, TCRdb called clonotypes with MiXCR, one entry per CDR3 protein. In the table there are hundreds of thousands of distinct CDR3 sequences, about 40% of which are singletons. The V and J ends lost 4 bases and 5 bases, in that order; junction bases with no gene match: 10. This CDR3 has 15 residues. Germline loops: CDR1 WSHSY, CDR2 SAAADI.

The sequence came from an adult man with Graves' ophthalmopathy. The sequenced sample consisted of peripheral blood. The rearrangement uses TRBV10-2 and TRBJ2-5; 7 nucleotides align to TRBD2. The CDR3 here is CASSALDGGTETQYF. In nucleotides, the CDR3 is TGCGCCAGCAGTGCGTTAGACGGGGGGACTGAGACCCAGTACTTC.